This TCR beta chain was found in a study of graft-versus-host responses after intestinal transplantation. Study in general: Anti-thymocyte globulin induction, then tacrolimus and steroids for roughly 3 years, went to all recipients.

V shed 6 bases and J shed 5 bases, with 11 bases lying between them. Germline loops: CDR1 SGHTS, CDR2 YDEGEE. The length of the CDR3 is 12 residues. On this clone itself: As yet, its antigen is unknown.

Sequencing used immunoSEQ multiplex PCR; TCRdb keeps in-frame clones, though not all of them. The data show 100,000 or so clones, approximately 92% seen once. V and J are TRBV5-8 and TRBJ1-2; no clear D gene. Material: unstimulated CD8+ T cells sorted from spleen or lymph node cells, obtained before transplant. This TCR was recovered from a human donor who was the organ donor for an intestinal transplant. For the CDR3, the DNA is TGTGCCAGCACCTGGGGAGGGTATGGCTACACCTTC. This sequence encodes CASTWGGYGYTF.